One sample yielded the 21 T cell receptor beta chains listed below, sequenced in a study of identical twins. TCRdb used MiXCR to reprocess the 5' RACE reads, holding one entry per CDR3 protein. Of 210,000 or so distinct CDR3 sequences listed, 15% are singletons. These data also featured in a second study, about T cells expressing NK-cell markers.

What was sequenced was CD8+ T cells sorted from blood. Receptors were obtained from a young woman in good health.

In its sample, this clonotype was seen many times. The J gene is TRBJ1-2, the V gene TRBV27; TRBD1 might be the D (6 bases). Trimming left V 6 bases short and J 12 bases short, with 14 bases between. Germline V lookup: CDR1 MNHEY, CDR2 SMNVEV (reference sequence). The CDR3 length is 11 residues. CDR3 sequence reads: CASRGGGLDTF. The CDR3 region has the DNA TGTGCCAGCAGGGGGGGCGGTCTGGACACCTTC.

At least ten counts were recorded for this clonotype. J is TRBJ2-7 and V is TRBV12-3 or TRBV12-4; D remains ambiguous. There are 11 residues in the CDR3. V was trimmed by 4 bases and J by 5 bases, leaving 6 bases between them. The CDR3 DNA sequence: TGTGCCAGCAGTTACGGCAACGAGCAGTACTTC. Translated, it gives CASSYGNEQYF.

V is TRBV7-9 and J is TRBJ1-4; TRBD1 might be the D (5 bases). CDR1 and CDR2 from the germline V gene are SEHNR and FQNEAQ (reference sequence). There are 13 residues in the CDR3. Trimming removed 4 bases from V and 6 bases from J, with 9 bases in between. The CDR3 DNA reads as TGTGCCAGCAGCTGGGGCGAGGATGAAAAACTGTTTTTT. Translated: CASSWGEDEKLFF.

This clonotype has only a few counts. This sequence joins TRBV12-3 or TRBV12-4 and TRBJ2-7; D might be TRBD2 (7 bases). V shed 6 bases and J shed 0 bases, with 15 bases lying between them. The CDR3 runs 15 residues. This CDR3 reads CASSGGRGVSYEQYF. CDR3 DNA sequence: TGTGCCAGCAGCGGGGGGCGGGGTGTCTCCTACGAGCAGTACTTC.

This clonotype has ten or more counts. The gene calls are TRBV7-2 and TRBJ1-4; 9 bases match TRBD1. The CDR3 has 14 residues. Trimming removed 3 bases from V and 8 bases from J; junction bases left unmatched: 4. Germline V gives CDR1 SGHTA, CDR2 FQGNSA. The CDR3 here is CASSLGTGLEKLFF. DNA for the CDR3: TGTGCCAGCAGCTTGGGGACAGGGTTGGAAAAACTGTTTTTT.

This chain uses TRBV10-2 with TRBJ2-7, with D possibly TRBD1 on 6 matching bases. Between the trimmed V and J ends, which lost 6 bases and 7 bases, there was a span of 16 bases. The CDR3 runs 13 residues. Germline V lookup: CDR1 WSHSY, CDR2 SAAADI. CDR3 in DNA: TGCGCCAGCAGGAGGGACACTTCTTGGGAGCAGTACTTC. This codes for CASRRDTSWEQYF.

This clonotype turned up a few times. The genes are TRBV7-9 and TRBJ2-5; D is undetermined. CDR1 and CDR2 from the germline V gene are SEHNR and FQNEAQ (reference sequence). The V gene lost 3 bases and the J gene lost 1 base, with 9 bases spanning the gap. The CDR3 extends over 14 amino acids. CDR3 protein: CASSFLQIQETQYF. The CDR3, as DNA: TGTGCCAGCAGCTTTTTACAGATCCAAGAGACCCAGTACTTC.

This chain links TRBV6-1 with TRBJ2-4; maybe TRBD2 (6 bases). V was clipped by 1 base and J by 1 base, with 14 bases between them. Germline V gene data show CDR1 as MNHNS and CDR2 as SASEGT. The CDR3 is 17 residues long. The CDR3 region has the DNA TGTGCCAGCAGTGAAGAGTTGGAGGGGCTCGCCAAAAACATTCAGTACTTC. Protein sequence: CASSEELEGLAKNIQYF.

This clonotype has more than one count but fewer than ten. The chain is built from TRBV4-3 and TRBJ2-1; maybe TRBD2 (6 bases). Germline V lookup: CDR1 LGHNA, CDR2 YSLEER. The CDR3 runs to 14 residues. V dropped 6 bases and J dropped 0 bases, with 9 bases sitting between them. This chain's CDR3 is CASREEGSYNEQFF. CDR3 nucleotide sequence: TGCGCCAGCAGGGAGGAGGGCTCCTACAATGAGCAGTTCTTC.

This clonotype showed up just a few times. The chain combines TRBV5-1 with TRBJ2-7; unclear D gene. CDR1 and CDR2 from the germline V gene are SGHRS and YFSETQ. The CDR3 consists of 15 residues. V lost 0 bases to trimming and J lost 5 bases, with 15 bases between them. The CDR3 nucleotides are TGCGCCAGCAGCTTGGCCGAAGCGCCTAAACACGAGCAGTACTTC. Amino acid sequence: CASSLAEAPKHEQYF.

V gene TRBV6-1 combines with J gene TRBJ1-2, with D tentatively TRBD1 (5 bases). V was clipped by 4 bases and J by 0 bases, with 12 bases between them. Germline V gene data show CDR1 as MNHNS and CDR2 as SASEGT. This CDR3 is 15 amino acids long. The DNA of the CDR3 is TGTGCCAGCAGTGGCCGGGACGGAGCTAACTATGGCTACACCTTC. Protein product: CASSGRDGANYGYTF.

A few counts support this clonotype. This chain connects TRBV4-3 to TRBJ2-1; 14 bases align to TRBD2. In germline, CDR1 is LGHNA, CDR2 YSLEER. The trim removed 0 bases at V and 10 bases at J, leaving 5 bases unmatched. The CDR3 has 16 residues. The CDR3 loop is CASSQDGTSGREEQFF. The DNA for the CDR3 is TGCGCCAGCAGCCAAGATGGGACTAGCGGGAGAGAAGAGCAGTTCTTC.

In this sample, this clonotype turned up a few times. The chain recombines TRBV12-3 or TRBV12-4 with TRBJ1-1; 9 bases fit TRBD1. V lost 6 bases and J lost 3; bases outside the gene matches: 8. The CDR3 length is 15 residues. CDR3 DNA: TGTGCCAGCAGCCCCAGGGACAGGGCCGACACTGAAGCTTTCTTT. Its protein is CASSPRDRADTEAFF.

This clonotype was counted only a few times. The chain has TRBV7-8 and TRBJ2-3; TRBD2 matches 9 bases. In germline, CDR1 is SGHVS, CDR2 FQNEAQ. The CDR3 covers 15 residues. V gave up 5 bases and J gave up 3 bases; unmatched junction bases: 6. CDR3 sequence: CASSLRGGLTDTQYF. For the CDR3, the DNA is TGTGCCAGCAGCCTGCGGGGGGGCCTGACAGATACGCAGTATTTT.

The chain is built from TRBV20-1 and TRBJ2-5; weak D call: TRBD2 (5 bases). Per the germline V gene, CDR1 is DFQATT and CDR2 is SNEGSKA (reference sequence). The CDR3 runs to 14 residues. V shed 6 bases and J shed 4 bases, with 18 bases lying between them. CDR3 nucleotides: TGCAGTGCGGAACGGGGTCTCCGAGGAGAGACCCAGTACTTC. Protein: CSAERGLRGETQYF.

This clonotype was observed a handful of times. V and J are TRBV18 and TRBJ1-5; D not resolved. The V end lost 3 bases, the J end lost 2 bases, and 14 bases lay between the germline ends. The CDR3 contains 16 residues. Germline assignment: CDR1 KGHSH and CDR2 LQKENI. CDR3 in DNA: TGTGCCAGCTCACCTACCTTCCGGGTGCGCAATCAGCCCCAGCATTTT. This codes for CASSPTFRVRNQPQHF.

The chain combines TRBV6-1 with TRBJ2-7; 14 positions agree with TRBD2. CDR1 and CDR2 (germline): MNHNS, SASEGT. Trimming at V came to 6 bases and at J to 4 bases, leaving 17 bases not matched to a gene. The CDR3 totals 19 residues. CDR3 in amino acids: CASSRSFRTGLAGEYEQYF. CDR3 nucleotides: TGTGCCAGCAGCCGCTCATTCAGGACGGGACTAGCGGGAGAGTACGAGCAGTACTTC.

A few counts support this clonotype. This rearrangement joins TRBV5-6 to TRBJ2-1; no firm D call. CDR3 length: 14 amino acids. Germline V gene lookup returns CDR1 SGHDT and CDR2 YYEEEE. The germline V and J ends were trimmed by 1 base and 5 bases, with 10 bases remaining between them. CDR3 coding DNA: TGTGCCAGCAGCTTGCCTTTCTTTAACAATGAGCAGTTCTTC. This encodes CASSLPFFNNEQFF.

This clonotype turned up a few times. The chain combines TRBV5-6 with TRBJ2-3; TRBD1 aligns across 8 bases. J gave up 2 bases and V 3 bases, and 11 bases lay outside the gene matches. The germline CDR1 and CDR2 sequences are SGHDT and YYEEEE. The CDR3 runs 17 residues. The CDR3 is CASSWGPTGGHTDTQYF. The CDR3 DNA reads TGTGCCAGCAGCTGGGGGCCCACAGGGGGACACACAGATACGCAGTATTTT.

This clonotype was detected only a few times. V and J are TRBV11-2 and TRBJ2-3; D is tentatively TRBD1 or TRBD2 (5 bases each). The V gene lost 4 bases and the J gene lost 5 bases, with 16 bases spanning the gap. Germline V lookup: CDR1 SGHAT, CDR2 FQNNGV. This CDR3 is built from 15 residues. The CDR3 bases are TGTGCCAGCAGCTCCTCGGGGCTTAGGGTAGATACGCAGTATTTT. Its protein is CASSSSGLRVDTQYF.

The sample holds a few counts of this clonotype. CDR3 sequence (DNA): TGTGCCACCGGGACTAGCGGCAACAATGAGCAGTTCTTC. It yields the protein CATGTSGNNEQFF. The chain has TRBV5-5 and TRBJ2-1, with TRBD2 matching 11 bases. The V gene's germline CDR1 is SGHKS and CDR2 YYEKEE (reference sequence). J lost 5 bases, V lost 9 bases, and 4 bases had no gene match. This CDR3 has 13 residues.